The 32 T cell receptor beta chains in this list originate from one sample, sequenced in a study of blood T cell repertoires in COVID-19. This table comes from immunoSEQ multiplex PCR, and its TCRdb copy is limited to in-frame clones, with some not included. The sample lists about 97,000 clones, around 90% seen once, with roughly 5.2% in the top ten. Sequencing input: peripheral blood. The receptors derive from a woman in her 50s with COVID-19, enrolled during active disease.

J is TRBJ2-3 and V is TRBV10-1; D is undetermined. Trimming stripped 0 bases from V and 0 bases from J, with 7 bases between. This CDR3 spans 15 amino acids. CDR1 and CDR2 from the germline V gene are WNHNN and SYGVQD (reference sequence). The CDR3 nucleotides read TGCGCCAGCAGTGAGTCGTACATGAGCACAGATACGCAGTATTTT. It encodes CASSESYMSTDTQYF.

V usage is TRBV29-1 and J usage is TRBJ2-3, with TRBD2 matching over 8 bases. V was pared by 3 bases and J by 1 base, with 0 bases of the junction left unmatched. CDR3 length: 13 amino acids. Germline CDR1 reads SQVTM; CDR2 reads ANQGSEA. CDR3 amino acids: CSVERGGTDTQYF. The CDR3 DNA follows: TGCAGCGTTGAGCGGGGGGGCACAGATACGCAGTATTTT.

The chain links TRBV9 to TRBJ2-3; 13 positions match TRBD2. Trimming took 2 bases from V and 3 from J; bases not matched to a gene: 3. CDR3 length: 16 residues. CDR1 and CDR2 from the germline V gene are SGDLS and YYNGEE. The CDR3: CASSVGTSGVTDTQYF. The DNA for the CDR3 is TGTGCCAGCAGCGTGGGGACTAGCGGGGTGACAGATACGCAGTATTTT.

J is TRBJ1-2 and V is TRBV29-1; 7 bases line up with TRBD1. V lost 4 bases, J lost 2 bases, and 7 bases stayed unmatched. CDR1 is SQVTM and CDR2 is ANQGSEA in the germline V gene. The CDR3 totals 14 residues. The CDR3 DNA sequence: TGCAGCGTTGGGGACAGAAGCACAAACTATGGCTACACCTTC. Its translation is CSVGDRSTNYGYTF. Supplemented by reference TRBV29-1 and TRBJ1-2, the full variable domain reads SAVISQKPSRDICQRGTSLTIQCQVDSQVTMMFWYRQQPGQSLTLIATANQGSEATYESGFVIDKFPISRPNLTFSTLTVSNMSPEDSSIYLCSVGDRSTNYGYTFGSGTRLTVV.

The chain has TRBV6-5 and TRBJ2-7; D is possibly TRBD1 (6 bases). CDR1 MNHEY and CDR2 SVGAGI come from the germline V gene. This CDR3 is built from 14 residues. V was pared by 0 bases and J by 2 bases, with 8 bases between. CDR3 in amino acids: CASSYSQGAYEQYF. In DNA, the CDR3 is TGTGCCAGCAGTTACTCACAGGGAGCCTACGAGCAGTACTTC.

V usage is TRBV7-3 and J usage is TRBJ2-7, with TRBD2 matching 7 bases. Germline CDR1 and CDR2: SGHTA and FQGTGA. There are 14 residues in the CDR3. V shed 2 bases, J shed 0 bases, and the junction held 1 base outside the gene matches. The CDR3 nucleotides read TGTGCCAGCAGCTTACGCGGGGGCTCCTACGAGCAGTACTTC. This translates into CASSLRGGSYEQYF.

The chain combines TRBV30 with TRBJ1-4; D is ambiguous. CDR1 and CDR2 (germline): GTSNPN, SVGIG (reference sequence). Trimming stripped 1 base from V and 8 bases from J, with 8 bases between. The CDR3 is 12 amino acids. CDR3 nucleotide sequence: TGTGCCTGGAGTGGCCGGGAGGAAAAACTGTTTTTT. This encodes CAWSGREEKLFF.

This clone was found a few times. The identical CDR3 is also encoded by other nucleotide sequences in the sample. J is TRBJ1-1 and V is TRBV11-2; 9 nucleotides match TRBD1. V gave up 4 bases and J gave up 5 bases; unmatched junction bases: 5. The V gene's germline CDR1 is SGHAT and CDR2 FQNNGV. The CDR3 length is 14 residues. The CDR3, as DNA: TGTGCCAGCAGCTCAGGACAGGGGTCGACTGAAGCTTTCTTT. This codes for CASSSGQGSTEAFF.

The rearrangement links TRBV6-2 or TRBV6-3 to TRBJ1-6; tentative D call: TRBD1 (6 bases). The germline V and J ends were trimmed by 4 bases and 7 bases, with 14 bases remaining between them. The CDR3 runs 15 residues. Germline V lookup: CDR1 MNHEY, CDR2 SVGEGT. CDR3 coding DNA: TGTGCCAGCAGTTGGTCGGGGGGCAAGAATTCACCCCTCCACTTT. Amino acids: CASSWSGGKNSPLHF.

The rearrangement joins TRBV6-5 to TRBJ1-4; tentatively, D is TRBD1 (6 bases). This CDR3 has 15 amino acids. The germline gives CDR1 MNHEY, CDR2 SVGAGI. V gave up 2 bases and J gave up 8 bases, with 15 bases separating them. DNA of the CDR3: TGTGCCAGCAGTTACCGGGCGGGGGGGCGAGAAAAACTGTTTTTT. It yields the protein CASSYRAGGREKLFF.

This chain uses TRBV19 with TRBJ2-7; TRBD1 agrees at 10 bases. This CDR3 is built from 13 residues. Losses at the gene ends were 7 bases for V and 2 bases for J; bases not matched to a gene: 2. The V gene's germline CDR1 is LNHDA and CDR2 SQIVND (reference sequence). Written as DNA, the CDR3 is TGTGCCAGTAAGGGGACAGGGGCCTACGAGCAGTACTTC. As protein: CASKGTGAYEQYF.

V and J are TRBV3-1 (or the pseudogene TRBV3-2) and TRBJ2-5; D possibly corresponds to TRBD1 (6 bases). Trimming shortened V by 0 bases and J by 5 bases, and 10 bases separated the two germline ends. The CDR3 runs to 14 residues. The germline V gene encodes CDR1 LGHDT and CDR2 YNNKEL (reference sequence). The CDR3 loop is CASSQESTGETQYF. The CDR3 DNA reads as TGTGCCAGCAGCCAAGAATCCACAGGGGAGACCCAGTACTTC.

This clone was detected only once. This chain connects TRBV5-1 to TRBJ1-1; TRBD1 agrees at 8 bases. The CDR3 runs 12 residues. Germline V gene lookup returns CDR1 SGHRS and CDR2 YFSETQ. The V segment lost 4 bases and the J segment 10 bases; nucleotides outside the gene matches: 6. The CDR3 sequence is CASSGYRGGAFF. CDR3 bases: TGCGCCAGCAGCGGCTACAGGGGGGGAGCTTTCTTT.

V usage is TRBV7-2 and J usage is TRBJ2-7, with TRBD2 as a possible D gene (6 bases). Germline V gene data show CDR1 as SGHTA and CDR2 as FQGNSA. The CDR3 is 14 amino acids. Trimming took off 4 bases at V and 4 bases at J, with 14 bases between the two ends. Written as DNA, the CDR3 is TGTGCCAGCAGCTCAGACGGAGGGGTTTACGAGCAGTACTTC. It specifies CASSSDGGVYEQYF. Based on the CDR3 plus reference TRBV7-2 and TRBJ2-7, the full variable domain is GAGVSQSPSNKVTEKGKDVELRCDPISGHTALYWYRQSLGQGLEFLIYFQGNSAPDKSGLPSDRFSAERTGGSVSTLTIQRTQQEDSAVYLCASSSDGGVYEQYFGPGTRLTVT.

The chain employs TRBV10-3 and TRBJ1-5, with D tentatively TRBD1 (6 bases). The CDR3 spans 16 residues. Trimming took 8 bases from V and 2 from J, leaving 19 bases between them. Germline V gene data show CDR1 as ENHRY and CDR2 as SYGVKD. The CDR3 here is CAICIISGAGNQPQHF. CDR3 nucleotides: TGTGCCATCTGTATTATCTCAGGGGCTGGCAATCAGCCCCAGCATTTT.

This clone was detected only a few times. This chain connects TRBV29-1 to TRBJ2-7; 10 nucleotides align to TRBD1. The CDR3 has 11 amino acids. The J segment lost 5 bases and the V segment lost 8 bases, leaving 3 bases of the junction unmatched. Germline lookup yields CDR1 SQVTM and CDR2 ANQGSEA. The CDR3 reads CSTGTGDEQYF. Written as DNA, the CDR3 is TGCAGCACAGGGACAGGGGACGAGCAGTACTTC.

The chain is built from TRBV6-5 and TRBJ1-3; 7 nucleotides line up with TRBD1. V lost 11 bases and J lost 3; bases outside the gene matches: 10. Germline-derived CDR1 and CDR2 are MNHEY and SVGAGI. The CDR3 is made up of 14 amino acids. The CDR3: CAVQSGGYGNTIYF. The CDR3 DNA reads as TGTGCCGTACAGTCAGGGGGATATGGAAACACCATATATTTT.

The chain combines TRBV7-9 with TRBJ2-1; a weak D match, TRBD1 (6 bases). Trimming pared 5 bases from V and 7 bases from J, leaving 12 bases between. CDR3 length: 13 residues. Germline loops: CDR1 SEHNR, CDR2 FQNEAQ (reference sequence). The CDR3 reads CASSTYRENEQFF. CDR3 sequence (DNA): TGTGCCAGCAGCACGTACAGGGAAAATGAGCAGTTCTTC.

The V call is TRBV10-3, the J call TRBJ1-1; D uncertain. Trimming stripped 11 bases from V and 0 bases from J, with 16 bases between. In germline, CDR1 is ENHRY, CDR2 SYGVKD. This CDR3 region has 14 residues. CDR3 nucleotide sequence: TGTGCCTCAAGAGGTCCAGCGATGAACACTGAAGCTTTCTTT. This sequence encodes CASRGPAMNTEAFF.

CDR3 protein: CASSIAPGQGYEQYF. The CDR3 DNA sequence: TGTGCCAGTAGTATAGCCCCGGGACAGGGCTACGAGCAGTACTTC. V is TRBV19 and J is TRBJ2-7, with 9 bases matching TRBD1. Germline V gene sequence: CDR1 LNHDA, CDR2 SQIVND (reference sequence). The CDR3 sequence is 15 residues long. V trimming: 1 base; J trimming: 3 bases; junction bases outside the gene matches: 4.

V gene TRBV19 combines with J gene TRBJ2-3; 13 nucleotides agree with TRBD2. V trimming: 9 bases; J trimming: 0 bases; junction bases outside the gene matches: 6. The CDR3 consists of 16 residues. Germline V gene sequence: CDR1 LNHDA, CDR2 SQIVND (reference sequence). DNA of the CDR3: TGTGCCAGCCGGACTAGCGGGGGCCCTAGCACAGATACGCAGTATTTT. Translated, it gives CASRTSGGPSTDTQYF.

This sequence joins TRBV19 and TRBJ2-7; 8 bases line up with TRBD1. Germline V CDR1 and CDR2: LNHDA, SQIVND (reference sequence). This CDR3 region has 12 residues. Trimming took 2 bases from V and 6 from J; bases not matched to a gene: 0. The chain's CDR3 is CASSITGGEQYF. The CDR3, as DNA: TGTGCCAGTAGTATAACAGGGGGCGAGCAGTACTTC.

The V gene is TRBV9, the J gene TRBJ2-3; TRBD1 matches at 8 bases. Germline V CDR1 and CDR2: SGDLS, YYNGEE. The CDR3 totals 19 residues. Trimming at V came to 2 bases and at J to 2 bases, leaving 16 bases not matched to a gene. CDR3 DNA: TGTGCCAGCAGCGTCACCCGCCCTACGGACAGGGCGTTCACAGATACGCAGTATTTT. It codes for CASSVTRPTDRAFTDTQYF. Looking up the rest from reference TRBV9 and TRBJ2-3 gives the full variable domain: DSGVTQTPKHLITATGQRVTLRCSPRSGDLSVYWYQQSLDQGLQFLIQYYNGEERAKGNILERFSAQQFPDLHSELNLSSLELGDSALYFCASSVTRPTDRAFTDTQYFGPGTRLTVL.

The chain has TRBV9 and TRBJ1-1, with D possibly TRBD1 on 5 matching bases. The V end lost 5 bases, the J end lost 11 bases, and 19 bases lay between the germline ends. The CDR3 sequence is 13 residues long. The germline CDR1 and CDR2 sequences are SGDLS and YYNGEE. In nucleotides, the CDR3 is TGTGCCAGCAGAGCACTACCGTCAGGGAGGGCTTTCTTT. Protein: CASRALPSGRAFF.

This rearrangement joins TRBV5-5 to TRBJ2-3, with D tentatively TRBD2 (6 bases). V lost 0 bases and J lost 3, with 14 bases in between. CDR1 and CDR2 from the germline V gene are SGHKS and YYEKEE (reference sequence). This CDR3 comprises 16 residues. This CDR3 reads CASSLASDDYTDTQYF. CDR3 nucleotides: TGTGCCAGCAGCTTGGCTAGCGACGACTATACAGATACGCAGTATTTT.

The chain carries TRBV15 and TRBJ1-2; 10 positions agree with TRBD1. This CDR3 contains 15 residues. Trimming took 4 bases from V and 2 from J; bases not matched to a gene: 4. Germline CDR1 reads LNHNV; CDR2 reads YYDKDF (reference sequence). CDR3 DNA sequence: TGTGCCACCAGCAAAGGGACAGGGGCAAACTATGGCTACACCTTC. This translates into CATSKGTGANYGYTF.

The V gene is TRBV7-3, the J gene TRBJ2-7, with 11 positions matching TRBD2. The CDR3 is 14 amino acids. From germline, CDR1 is SGHTA and CDR2 FQGTGA. The V gene end was trimmed by 5 bases and the J gene end by 7 bases; junction bases not matched to a gene: 7. In nucleotides, the CDR3 is TGTGCCAGCAGCCCGGGACTAGCGGAGGGTGAGCAGTACTTC. This codes for CASSPGLAEGEQYF.

This sequence joins TRBV18 and TRBJ2-3; tentatively, D is TRBD2 (7 bases). The length of the CDR3 is 14 residues. V lost 5 bases and J 4 bases, leaving 13 bases between the germline ends. Germline values: CDR1 KGHSH, CDR2 LQKENI. Here the CDR3 DNA reads TGTGCCAGCTCATCCGGGGGGCAGGCAGATACGCAGTATTTT. It specifies CASSSGGQADTQYF.

The chain employs TRBV9 and TRBJ1-2; TRBD1 might be the D (5 bases). Germline V gene sequence: CDR1 SGDLS, CDR2 YYNGEE. Between the trimmed V and J ends, which lost 0 bases and 4 bases, there was a span of 10 bases. This CDR3 contains 14 residues. The CDR3 spells CASSVVGGTYGYTF. The CDR3 nucleotides read TGTGCCAGCAGCGTAGTGGGGGGAACCTATGGCTACACCTTC.

V usage is TRBV2 and J usage is TRBJ2-4, with unresolved D. The CDR3 is 17 residues long. Looked up from germline, CDR1 is SNHLY and CDR2 is FYNNEI. The germline V and J ends were trimmed by 3 bases and 0 bases, with 15 bases remaining between them. The CDR3 here is CASSDSRATLAKNIQYF. The CDR3 DNA sequence: TGTGCCAGCAGTGATTCCCGAGCCACGCTAGCCAAAAACATTCAGTACTTC.

The chain has TRBV7-2 and TRBJ2-1, with 8 bases fitting TRBD2. V lost 4 bases and J lost 0; bases outside the gene matches: 8. CDR3 size: 17 residues. The V gene's germline CDR1 is SGHTA and CDR2 FQGNSA. In nucleotides, the CDR3 is TGTGCCAGCAGCTCTACCGGGACTAGAGGCTCCTACAATGAGCAGTTCTTC. Translation: CASSSTGTRGSYNEQFF.

The chain joins TRBV20-1 to TRBJ2-3; possibly TRBD2 for D (6 bases). CDR3 size: 13 residues. Per germline, CDR1 DFQATT and CDR2 SNEGSKA (reference sequence). V was clipped by 3 bases and J by 2 bases, with 9 bases between them. The CDR3 reads CSASARDTDTQYF. CDR3 bases: TGCAGTGCTAGTGCGCGGGACACAGATACGCAGTATTTT.